Below are 20 T cell receptor beta chains sequenced from a single sample in a study of cytomegalovirus exposure and HLA in healthy donors. PCR was performed using 60 Vbeta and 13 Jbeta primers. Repertoires were generated with immunoSEQ multiplex PCR, while TCRdb's copy carries only in-frame clones and drops some. Found here are some 140,000 clones, about 87% of them singletons; the top ten hold approximately 4.7%. The sample comprised PBMCs. The receptors originated from a woman in her thirties in good health and CMV-seronegative.

This chain links TRBV19 with TRBJ2-1; TRBD1 matches at 10 bases. CDR1 and CDR2 from the germline V gene are LNHDA and SQIVND (reference sequence). V trimming: 10 bases; J trimming: 4 bases; junction bases outside the gene matches: 4. The CDR3 contains 13 residues. This CDR3 is CATRDRGYNEQFF. The CDR3 DNA sequence: TGTGCCACCAGGGACAGGGGATACAATGAGCAGTTCTTC.

The J gene is TRBJ2-7, the V gene TRBV4-1; 8 bases match TRBD2. Germline V lookup: CDR1 MGHRA, CDR2 YSYEKL. The CDR3 has 15 amino acids. The V gene end was trimmed by 1 base and the J gene end by 2 bases; junction bases not matched to a gene: 4. The CDR3 protein is CASSQGVAGTYEQYF. CDR3 DNA sequence: TGCGCCAGCAGCCAAGGGGTAGCGGGAACCTACGAGCAGTACTTC.

This clone was observed a handful of times. This chain links TRBV9 with TRBJ2-1; 14 bases match TRBD2. Looked up from germline, CDR1 is SGDLS and CDR2 is YYNGEE. The CDR3 runs to 16 residues. The J segment lost 4 bases and the V segment lost 5 bases, leaving 5 bases of the junction unmatched. CDR3 sequence: CASSSRLAGGYNEQFF. CDR3 DNA sequence: TGTGCCAGCAGTTCTCGACTAGCGGGAGGGTACAATGAGCAGTTCTTC.

This sequence joins TRBV28 and TRBJ2-7, with TRBD1 identical over 8 bases. This CDR3 is 15 amino acids long. The V gene end was trimmed by 2 bases and the J gene end by 2 bases; junction bases not matched to a gene: 5. From germline, CDR1 is MDHEN and CDR2 SYDVKM. CDR3 DNA: TGTGCCAGCAGTTTACCGACAGGGGCTCCCTACGAGCAGTACTTC. Its protein product is CASSLPTGAPYEQYF.

The chain employs TRBV11-2 and TRBJ2-1; TRBD2 matches 9 bases. The germline gives CDR1 SGHAT, CDR2 FQNNGV. Trimming cost V 5 bases and J 3 bases; bases outside gene matches: 5. The CDR3 is made up of 15 amino acids. CDR3 sequence: CASSPRTSVYNEQFF. CDR3 coding DNA: TGTGCCAGCAGCCCGCGGACTAGCGTCTACAATGAGCAGTTCTTC.

This clone was observed a few times. The sample has other DNA sequences that encode this CDR3 too. CDR3 amino acids: CASSSGENTEAFF. The CDR3 bases are TGCGCCAGCAGCTCAGGGGAGAACACTGAAGCTTTCTTT. The V call is TRBV5-1, the J call TRBJ1-1, with TRBD1 as a possible D gene (6 bases). The germline V gene has CDR1 SGHRS and CDR2 YFSETQ. V was cut by 3 bases and J by 1 base, with 7 bases left in between. The CDR3 is 13 amino acids.

J is TRBJ2-7 and V is TRBV4-1; TRBD1 might be the D (7 bases). Trimming removed 4 bases from V and 5 bases from J, with 18 bases in between. Germline-derived CDR1 and CDR2 are MGHRA and YSYEKL. The CDR3 consists of 15 residues. This CDR3 reads CASSLTAGRGNEQYF. CDR3 nucleotides: TGCGCCAGCAGCCTCACAGCGGGCAGGGGGAACGAGCAGTACTTC.

The chain employs TRBV5-5 and TRBJ2-5, with TRBD1 as a possible D gene (6 bases). The germline CDR1 and CDR2 sequences are SGHKS and YYEKEE (reference sequence). The CDR3 has 15 residues. V was cut by 8 bases and J by 5 bases, with 22 bases left in between. CDR3 residues: CASLGWGQGSETQYF. The CDR3 DNA follows: TGTGCCAGTCTCGGTTGGGGCCAGGGGTCGGAGACCCAGTACTTC.

The J gene is TRBJ2-7, the V gene TRBV28; D might be TRBD1 (5 bases). V lost 0 bases, J lost 3 bases, and 21 bases lay in between. The CDR3 contains 18 residues. Germline loops: CDR1 MDHEN, CDR2 SYDVKM. The CDR3 sequence is CASSLWGLYDNRIYEQYF. DNA of the CDR3: TGTGCCAGCAGTTTATGGGGGCTATATGATAATCGTATCTACGAGCAGTACTTC.

V gene TRBV19 combines with J gene TRBJ1-6; D is unclear. CDR3 length: 13 amino acids. Trimming left V 7 bases short and J 7 bases short, with 11 bases between. CDR1 LNHDA and CDR2 SQIVND come from the germline V gene (reference sequence). The CDR3 DNA follows: TGTGCCAGTAAGGAGCAGACCAATTCACCCCTCCACTTT. Its translation: CASKEQTNSPLHF.

The J gene is TRBJ2-1, the V gene TRBV7-2; TRBD1 is a possible D gene (6 bases). Trimming took 5 bases from V and 2 from J, leaving 16 bases between them. This CDR3 has 16 amino acids. Per the germline V gene, CDR1 is SGHTA and CDR2 is FQGNSA. This chain's CDR3 is CASSQWGLRAYNEQFF. CDR3 bases: TGTGCCAGCAGCCAATGGGGGCTTCGGGCCTACAATGAGCAGTTCTTC.

The chain links TRBV7-8 to TRBJ1-4; D is possibly TRBD1 (5 bases). The ends were cut back, 5 bases at V and 10 bases at J, with 20 bases in the middle. The CDR3 is made up of 15 amino acids. The V gene's germline CDR1 is SGHVS and CDR2 FQNEAQ. The CDR3 sequence is CASSAAGQGSGKLFF. CDR3 in DNA: TGTGCCAGCAGCGCAGCGGGGCAGGGTTCAGGAAAACTGTTTTTT.

V usage is TRBV27 and J usage is TRBJ1-5; 9 positions match TRBD1. From germline, CDR1 is MNHEY and CDR2 SMNVEV (reference sequence). J gave up 7 bases and V 6 bases, and 7 bases lay outside the gene matches. CDR3 length equals 14 residues. CDR3 in amino acids: CASSGTGRFQPQHF. The CDR3 region has the DNA TGTGCCAGCAGCGGGACAGGGAGGTTCCAGCCCCAGCATTTT.

This chain's CDR3 is CASSQGQGPPLQQYF. The CDR3 DNA is TGCGCCAGCAGCCAAGGACAGGGACCCCCACTACAGCAGTACTTC. This rearrangement joins TRBV4-3 to TRBJ2-7, with TRBD1 matching 7 bases. This CDR3 comprises 15 residues. The germline gives CDR1 LGHNA, CDR2 YSLEER. Germline trimming cut 1 base from V and 8 bases from J; bases unmatched to any gene: 11.

The CDR3 nucleotides read TGCGCCAGCAGCCAAGGAGTGGGACAGGGACTCTATGGCTACACCTTC. Its protein is CASSQGVGQGLYGYTF. The chain joins TRBV4-1 to TRBJ1-2; 9 positions match TRBD1. Germline CDR1 reads MGHRA; CDR2 reads YSYEKL. Trimming at V came to 1 base and at J to 4 bases, leaving 7 bases not matched to a gene. CDR3 length: 16 residues.

The V call is TRBV30, the J call TRBJ1-2, with D perhaps matching TRBD1 (6 bases). CDR1 is GTSNPN and CDR2 is SVGIG in the germline V gene (reference sequence). The CDR3 spans 17 residues. Trimming removed 1 base at V and 7 bases at J, with 25 bases between. In DNA, the CDR3 is TGTGCCTGGAGTGCCCTCTCTCCGCGGGGGCTTCTTTCTGGCTACACCTTC. It encodes CAWSALSPRGLLSGYTF.

This chain connects TRBV19 to TRBJ2-3; tentatively, D is TRBD2 (6 bases). The V gene's germline CDR1 is LNHDA and CDR2 SQIVND (reference sequence). V lost 2 bases, J lost 0 bases, and 9 bases lay in between. The CDR3 extends over 15 amino acids. DNA for the CDR3: TGTGCCAGTAGTATATCCGGGACTAGCACAGATACGCAGTATTTT. As protein: CASSISGTSTDTQYF.

V gene TRBV6-6 combines with J gene TRBJ2-2; possible D gene TRBD1, 6 bases. V lost 5 bases and J lost 0, with 13 bases in between. This CDR3 contains 16 residues. Per the germline V gene, CDR1 is MNHNY and CDR2 is SVGAGI (reference sequence). The CDR3 sequence: CASSPRQVSNTGELFF. The DNA for the CDR3 is TGTGCCAGCAGTCCTAGACAGGTTTCGAACACCGGGGAGCTGTTTTTT.

CDR3 amino acids: CASSPTTLAGTDTQYF. The CDR3 DNA reads TGTGCCAGCAGTCCAACTACACTAGCGGGCACAGATACGCAGTATTTT. This chain joins TRBV27 and TRBJ2-3; 8 bases match TRBD2. The germline V gene encodes CDR1 MNHEY and CDR2 SMNVEV (reference sequence). The CDR3 spans 16 residues. The V gene end was trimmed by 5 bases and the J gene end by 1 base; junction bases not matched to a gene: 8.

V is TRBV27 and J is TRBJ2-4; 12 positions match TRBD1. The CDR3 runs to 15 residues. Germline CDR1 MNHEY, CDR2 SMNVEV (reference sequence). The J segment lost 6 bases and the V segment lost 5 bases, leaving 5 bases of the junction unmatched. CDR3 DNA sequence: TGTGCCAGCAGTCCGGGACAGGGGGCGGGAAACATTCAGTACTTC. This sequence encodes CASSPGQGAGNIQYF.